The clone carrying this TCR beta chain has a handful of counts. V was clipped by 2 bases and J by 4 bases; unmatched bases: 12. The CDR3 loop spans 17 amino acids. Germline loops: CDR1 SGHDT, CDR2 YYEEEE. The sample comes from a study of Ad26.COV2.S vaccination and SARS-CoV-2 variants. Study summary: The donor was enrolled in the Ad26.COV2.S arm of the COV1001 trial.

Sequencing was performed with immunoSEQ multiplex PCR; in TCRdb, only in-frame clones are kept and a portion is missing. Among approximately 480,000 clones listed, roughly nine tenths were seen once. Treatment given: some 20 received Ad26.COV2.S at low or high dose, single or two shots; roughly five received placebo; per-sample allocation not given. Repertoires come from day 63 after the first vaccine or placebo injection. At a Boston site, the person donating was an adult of 18-55 years. This chain uses TRBV5-6 with TRBJ1-2; 9 bases match TRBD1. Sequences were derived from peripheral blood, sampled in a trial of Ad26.COV2.S vaccine versus placebo. This clonotype originated in a person aged 18-60 years who received the Ad26.COV2.S COVID-19 vaccine or a placebo. CDR3 residues: CASSFDGTGTLGYGYTF. CDR3 coding DNA: TGTGCCAGCAGCTTCGACGGGACAGGGACTTTAGGCTATGGCTACACCTTC.